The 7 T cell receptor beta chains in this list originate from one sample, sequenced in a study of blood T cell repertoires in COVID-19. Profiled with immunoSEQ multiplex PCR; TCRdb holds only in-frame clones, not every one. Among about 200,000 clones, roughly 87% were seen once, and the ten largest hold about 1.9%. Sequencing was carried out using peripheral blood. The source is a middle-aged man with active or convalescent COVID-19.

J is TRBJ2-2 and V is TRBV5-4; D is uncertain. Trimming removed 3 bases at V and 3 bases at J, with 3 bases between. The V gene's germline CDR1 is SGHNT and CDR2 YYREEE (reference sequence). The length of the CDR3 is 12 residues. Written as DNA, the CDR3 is TGTGCCAGCAGCTCCGACACCGGGGAGCTGTTTTTT. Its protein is CASSSDTGELFF.

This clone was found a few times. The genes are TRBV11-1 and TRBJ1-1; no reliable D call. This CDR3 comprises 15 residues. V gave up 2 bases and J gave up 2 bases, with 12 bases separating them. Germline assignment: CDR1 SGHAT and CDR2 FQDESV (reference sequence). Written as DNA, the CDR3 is TGTGCCAGCAGCTTACAGAGGGAAAGAAACACTGAAGCTTTCTTT. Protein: CASSLQRERNTEAFF.

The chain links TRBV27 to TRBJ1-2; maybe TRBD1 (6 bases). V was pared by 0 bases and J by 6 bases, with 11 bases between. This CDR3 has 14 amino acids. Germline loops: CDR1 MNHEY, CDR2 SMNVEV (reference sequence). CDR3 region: CASSLSQGVDGYTF. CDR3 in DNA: TGTGCCAGCAGTTTATCACAGGGTGTGGATGGCTACACCTTC.

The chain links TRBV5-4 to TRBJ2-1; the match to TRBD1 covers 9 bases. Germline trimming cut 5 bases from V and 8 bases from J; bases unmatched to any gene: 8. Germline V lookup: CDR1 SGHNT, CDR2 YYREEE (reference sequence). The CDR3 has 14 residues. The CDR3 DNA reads TGTGCCAGCAGGATGGACAGGGGAGGTGATGAGCAGTTCTTC. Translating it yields CASRMDRGGDEQFF.

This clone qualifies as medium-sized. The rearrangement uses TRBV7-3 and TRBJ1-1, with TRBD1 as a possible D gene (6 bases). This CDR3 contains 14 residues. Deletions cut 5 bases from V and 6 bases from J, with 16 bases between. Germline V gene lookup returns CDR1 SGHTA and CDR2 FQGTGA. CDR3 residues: CASSGSPGAAEAFF. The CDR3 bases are TGTGCCAGCAGCGGTTCTCCAGGGGCCGCTGAAGCTTTCTTT.

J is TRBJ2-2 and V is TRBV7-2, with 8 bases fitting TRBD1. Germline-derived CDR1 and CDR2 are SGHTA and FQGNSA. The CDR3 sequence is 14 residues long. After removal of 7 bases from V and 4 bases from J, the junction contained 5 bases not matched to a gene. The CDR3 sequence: CASTKDRATGELFF. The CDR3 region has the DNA TGTGCCAGCACTAAGGACAGGGCCACCGGGGAGCTGTTTTTT.

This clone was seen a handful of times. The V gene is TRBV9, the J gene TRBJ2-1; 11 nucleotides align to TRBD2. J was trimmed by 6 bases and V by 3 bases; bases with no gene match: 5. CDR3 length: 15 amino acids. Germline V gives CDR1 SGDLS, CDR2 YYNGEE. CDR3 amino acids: CASSDLAGGGNEQFF. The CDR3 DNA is TGTGCCAGCAGCGATCTAGCGGGGGGTGGCAATGAGCAGTTCTTC.